This TCR beta chain derives from a study of T cells after posttransplantation cyclophosphamide. Study-level points and caveats: Donor-recipient repertoire similarity was low at 1-2 months, rising over year one. Recipient CMV seropositivity and CMV reactivation strongly tracked TRB clonality.

TCRdb's table, derived via immunoSEQ multiplex PCR, lists solely in-frame clones and lacks some. This repertoire holds about 1,900 clones, and none appear only once. This CDR3 is 21 amino acids long. The germline V gene has CDR1 SGHTA and CDR2 FQGTGA. The J segment lost 1 base and the V segment lost 5 bases, leaving 22 bases of the junction unmatched. Treatment was busulfan-fludarabine conditioning, a marrow graft, and cyclophosphamide on days +3 and +4. This clone is labeled medium-sized (0.01 to 0.1%). What it recognizes is unknown. The source was PBMCs, collected 86 days after allogeneic stem cell transplant with posttransplant cyclophosphamide. This receptor was taken from a female patient aged 60 to 70 who received an allogeneic stem cell transplant from a related donor and was CMV-positive. The graft donor may have given rise to some T cells. The rearrangement joins TRBV7-3 to TRBJ2-3; 9 bases agree with TRBD2. The DNA for the CDR3 is TGTGCCAGCAGCCTTCGAGGGAGCGGGAGGAATTCTCCTTCGGGCACAGATACGCAGTATTTT. Amino acids: CASSLRGSGRNSPSGTDTQYF.